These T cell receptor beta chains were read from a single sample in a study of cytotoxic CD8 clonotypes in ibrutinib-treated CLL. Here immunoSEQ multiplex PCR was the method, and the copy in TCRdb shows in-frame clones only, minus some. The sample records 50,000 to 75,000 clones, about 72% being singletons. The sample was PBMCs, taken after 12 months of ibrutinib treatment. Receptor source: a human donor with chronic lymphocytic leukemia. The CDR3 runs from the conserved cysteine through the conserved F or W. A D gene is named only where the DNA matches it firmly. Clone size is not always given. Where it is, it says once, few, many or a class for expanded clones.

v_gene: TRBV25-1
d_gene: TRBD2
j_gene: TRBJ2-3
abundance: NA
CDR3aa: CASSERLAGASDTQYF
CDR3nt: TGTGCCAGCAGTGAAAGACTAGCGGGAGCCTCAGATACGCAGTATTTT

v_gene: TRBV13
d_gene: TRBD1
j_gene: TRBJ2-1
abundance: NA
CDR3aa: CASSDGYGEGANEQFF
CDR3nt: TGTGCCAGCAGTGACGGTTACGGCGAGGGGGCCAATGAGCAGTTCTTC

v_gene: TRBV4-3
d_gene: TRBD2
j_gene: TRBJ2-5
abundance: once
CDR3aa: CASSRKLGLAGDWGETQYF
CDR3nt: TGCGCCAGCAGCCGCAAGTTGGGGCTAGCGGGAGATTGGGGAGAGACCCAGTACTTC

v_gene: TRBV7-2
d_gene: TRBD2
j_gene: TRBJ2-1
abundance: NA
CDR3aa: CASSLSSGRFNEQFF
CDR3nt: TGTGCCAGCAGCTTATCGAGCGGGAGGTTTAATGAGCAGTTCTTC

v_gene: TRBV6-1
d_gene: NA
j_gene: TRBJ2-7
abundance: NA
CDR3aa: CASSVFRDFYEQYF
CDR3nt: TGTGCCAGCAGTGTTTTCAGGGATTTTTACGAGCAGTACTTC

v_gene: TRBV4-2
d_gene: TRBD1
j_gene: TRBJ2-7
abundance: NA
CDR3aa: CASSQGLTGGYEQYF
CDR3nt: TGTGCCAGCAGCCAAGGCCTGACAGGGGGGTACGAGCAGTACTTC

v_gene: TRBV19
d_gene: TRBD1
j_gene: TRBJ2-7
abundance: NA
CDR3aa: CASSNGQVSSYEQYF
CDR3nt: TGTGCCAGTAGTAACGGACAGGTTAGCTCCTACGAGCAGTACTTC

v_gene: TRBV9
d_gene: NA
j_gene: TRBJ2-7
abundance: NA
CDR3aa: CASSVAVGREQYF
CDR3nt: TGTGCCAGCAGCGTAGCGGTGGGACGGGAGCAGTACTTC

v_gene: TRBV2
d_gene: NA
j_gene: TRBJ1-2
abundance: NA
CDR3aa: CASRRQVDYTF
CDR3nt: TGTGCCAGCAGGAGACAGGTGGACTACACCTTC

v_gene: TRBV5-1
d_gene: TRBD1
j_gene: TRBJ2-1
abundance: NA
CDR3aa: CASSTQGVGYNEQFF
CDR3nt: TGCGCCAGCAGCACACAGGGGGTAGGGTACAATGAGCAGTTCTTC

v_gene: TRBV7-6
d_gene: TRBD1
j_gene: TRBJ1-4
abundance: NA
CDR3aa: CASSSPGQGGEKLFF
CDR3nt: TGTGCCAGCAGCTCTCCGGGACAGGGGGGCGAAAAACTGTTTTTT

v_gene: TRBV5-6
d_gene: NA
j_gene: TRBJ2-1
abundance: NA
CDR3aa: CASSLRQHYNEQFF
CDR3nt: TGTGCCAGCAGCTTGAGACAACACTACAATGAGCAGTTCTTC

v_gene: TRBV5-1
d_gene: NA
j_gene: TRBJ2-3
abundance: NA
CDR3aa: CASSLTDGPDTQYF
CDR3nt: TGCGCCAGCAGCTTGACCGATGGCCCAGATACGCAGTATTTT

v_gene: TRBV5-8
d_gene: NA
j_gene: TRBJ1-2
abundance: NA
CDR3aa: CASSLVQTGLYTF
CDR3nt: TGTGCCAGCAGCTTGGTCCAAACAGGGCTCTACACCTTC

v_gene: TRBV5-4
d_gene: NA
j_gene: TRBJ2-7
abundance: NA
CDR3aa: CASSVGPSGYEQYF
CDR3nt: TGTGCCAGCAGCGTGGGACCCAGCGGGTACGAGCAGTACTTC

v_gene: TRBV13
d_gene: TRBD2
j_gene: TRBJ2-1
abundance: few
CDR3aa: CASSTLAGGTWGEQFF
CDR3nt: TGTGCCAGCAGCACACTAGCGGGAGGTACCTGGGGTGAGCAGTTCTTC

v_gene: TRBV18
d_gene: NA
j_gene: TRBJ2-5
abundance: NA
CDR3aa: CASSDLQETQYF
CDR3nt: TGTGCCAGCTCAGATTTACAAGAGACCCAGTACTTC

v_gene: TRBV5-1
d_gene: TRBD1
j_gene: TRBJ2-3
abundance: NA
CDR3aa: CASSPGTGGDTQYF
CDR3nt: TGCGCCAGCAGCCCGGGGACAGGGGGAGATACGCAGTATTTT

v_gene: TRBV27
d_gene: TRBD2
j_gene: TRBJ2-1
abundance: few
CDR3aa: CASSPSGRPYNEQFF
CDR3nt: TGTGCCAGCAGTCCTAGCGGGAGACCCTACAATGAGCAGTTCTTC

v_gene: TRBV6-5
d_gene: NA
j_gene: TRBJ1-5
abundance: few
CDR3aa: CASSYDNRVGQPQHF
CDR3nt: TGTGCCAGCAGTTACGATAACAGGGTTGGACAGCCCCAGCATTTT

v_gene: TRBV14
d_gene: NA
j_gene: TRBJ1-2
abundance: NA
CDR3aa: CASSQDLGGPSYTF
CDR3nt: TGTGCCAGCAGCCAAGATCTGGGAGGGCCAAGCTACACCTTC

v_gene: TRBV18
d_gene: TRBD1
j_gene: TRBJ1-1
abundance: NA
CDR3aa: CASSPDRDGTEAFF
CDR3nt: TGTGCCAGCTCACCAGACAGGGACGGCACTGAAGCTTTCTTT

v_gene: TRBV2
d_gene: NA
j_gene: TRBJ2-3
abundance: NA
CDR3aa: CASSVRGADTQYF
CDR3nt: TGTGCCAGCAGCGTTAGGGGTGCAGATACGCAGTATTTT

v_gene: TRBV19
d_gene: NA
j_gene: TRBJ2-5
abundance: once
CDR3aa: CASSIDDETQYF
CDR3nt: TGTGCCAGTAGTATAGATGACGAGACCCAGTACTTC

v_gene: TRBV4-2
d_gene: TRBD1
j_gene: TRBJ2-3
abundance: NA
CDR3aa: CASSQERQGTSTDTQYF
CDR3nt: TGTGCCAGCAGCCAAGAACGACAGGGCACTAGCACAGATACGCAGTATTTT

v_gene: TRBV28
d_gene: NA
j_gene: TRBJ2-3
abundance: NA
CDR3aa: CASSMGQQDTQYF
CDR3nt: TGTGCCAGCAGTATGGGGCAGCAAGATACGCAGTATTTT

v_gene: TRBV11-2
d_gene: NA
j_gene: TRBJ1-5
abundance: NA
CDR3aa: CASSLVDGRNQPQHF
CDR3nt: TGTGCCAGCAGCTTAGTGGACGGACGTAATCAGCCCCAGCATTTT

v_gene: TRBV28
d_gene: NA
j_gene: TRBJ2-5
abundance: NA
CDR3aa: CASSPPQGRETQYF
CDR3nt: TGTGCCAGCAGCCCTCCGCAGGGAAGGGAGACCCAGTACTTC

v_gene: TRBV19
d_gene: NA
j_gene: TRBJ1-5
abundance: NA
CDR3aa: CASDISNQPQHF
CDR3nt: TGTGCCAGTGATATTAGCAATCAGCCCCAGCATTTT

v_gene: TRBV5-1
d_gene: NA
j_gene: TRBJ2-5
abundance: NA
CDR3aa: CASSPLWVGETQYF
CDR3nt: TGCGCCAGCAGCCCCCTCTGGGTCGGAGAGACCCAGTACTTC

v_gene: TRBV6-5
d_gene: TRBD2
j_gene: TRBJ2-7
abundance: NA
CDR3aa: CASSILAGGYDEQYF
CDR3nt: TGTGCCAGCAGTATTCTAGCGGGAGGGTATGACGAGCAGTACTTC

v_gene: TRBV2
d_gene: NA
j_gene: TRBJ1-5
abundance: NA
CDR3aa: CASSEPTEGLGAQPQHF
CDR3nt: TGTGCCAGCAGTGAACCTACGGAGGGGCTAGGCGCTCAGCCCCAGCATTTT

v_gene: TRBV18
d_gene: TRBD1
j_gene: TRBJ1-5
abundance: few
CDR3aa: CASSPRTGADQPQHF
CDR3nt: TGTGCCAGCTCACCGCGGACAGGGGCGGATCAGCCCCAGCATTTT

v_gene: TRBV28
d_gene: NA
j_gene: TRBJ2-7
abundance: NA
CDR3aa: CASSYPGGYEQYF
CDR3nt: TGTGCCAGCAGTTACCCCGGGGGCTACGAGCAGTACTTC

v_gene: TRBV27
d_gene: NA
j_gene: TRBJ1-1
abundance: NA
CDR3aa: CASSLQSGATEAFF
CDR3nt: TGTGCCAGCAGTTTACAGTCCGGGGCCACTGAAGCTTTCTTT

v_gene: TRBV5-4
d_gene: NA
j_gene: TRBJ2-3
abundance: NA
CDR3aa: CASSSSGQHTQYF
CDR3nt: TGTGCCAGCAGCTCATCGGGCCAGCATACGCAGTATTTT

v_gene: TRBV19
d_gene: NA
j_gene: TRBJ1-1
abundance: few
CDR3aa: CASSIQGWGTEAFF
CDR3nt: TGTGCCAGTAGTATCCAGGGCTGGGGTACTGAAGCTTTCTTT

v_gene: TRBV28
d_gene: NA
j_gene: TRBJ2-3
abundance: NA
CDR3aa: CASSLFPTDTQYF
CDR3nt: TGTGCCAGCAGTTTGTTTCCTACAGATACGCAGTATTTT

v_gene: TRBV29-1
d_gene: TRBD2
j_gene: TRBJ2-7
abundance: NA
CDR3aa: CSVGLAGAYEQYF
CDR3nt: TGCAGCGTTGGGCTAGCGGGGGCCTACGAGCAGTACTTC

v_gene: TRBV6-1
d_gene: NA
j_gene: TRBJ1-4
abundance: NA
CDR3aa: CASRDHATNEKLFF
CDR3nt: TGTGCCAGCAGGGACCATGCAACTAATGAAAAACTGTTTTTT

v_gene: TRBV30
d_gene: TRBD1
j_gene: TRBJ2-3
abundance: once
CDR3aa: CAQSAGGGGADTQYF
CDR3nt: TGTGCCCAATCCGCAGGGGGCGGCGGGGCAGATACGCAGTATTTT

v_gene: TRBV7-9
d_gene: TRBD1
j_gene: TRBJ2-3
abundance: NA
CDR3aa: CASSLGLDRRTDTQYF
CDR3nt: TGTGCCAGCAGCTTAGGTCTGGACAGGAGGACAGATACGCAGTATTTT

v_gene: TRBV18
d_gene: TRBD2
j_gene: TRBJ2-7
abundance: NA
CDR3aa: CASSRAGLAGGTYEQYF
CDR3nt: TGTGCCAGCTCACGCGCGGGACTAGCGGGAGGGACCTACGAGCAGTACTTC

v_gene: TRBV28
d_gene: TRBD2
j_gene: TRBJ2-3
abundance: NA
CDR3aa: CASSSQKTSGSTDTQYF
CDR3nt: TGTGCCAGCAGTTCTCAAAAGACTAGCGGGAGCACAGATACGCAGTATTTT

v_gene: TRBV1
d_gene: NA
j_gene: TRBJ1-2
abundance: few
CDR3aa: CTSSQGAGGNYGYTF
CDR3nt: TGCACCAGCAGCCAAGGGGCAGGGGGCAACTATGGCTACACCTTC

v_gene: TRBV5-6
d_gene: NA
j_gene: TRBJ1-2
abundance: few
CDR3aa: CASSFPGSGGYTF
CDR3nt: TGTGCCAGCAGCTTCCCCGGCTCCGGTGGCTACACCTTC

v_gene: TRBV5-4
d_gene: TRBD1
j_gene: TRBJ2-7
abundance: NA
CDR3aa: CASSLADRGYFSEQYF
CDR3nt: TGTGCCAGCAGCTTGGCGGACAGGGGGTACTTCTCCGAGCAGTACTTC

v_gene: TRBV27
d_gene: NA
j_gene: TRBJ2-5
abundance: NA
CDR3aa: CASSPTSQETQYF
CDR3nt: TGTGCCAGCAGTCCTACGAGTCAAGAGACCCAGTACTTC

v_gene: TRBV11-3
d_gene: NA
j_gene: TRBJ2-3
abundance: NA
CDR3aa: CASSRQNTDTQYF
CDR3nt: TGTGCCAGCAGTAGACAAAACACAGATACGCAGTATTTT

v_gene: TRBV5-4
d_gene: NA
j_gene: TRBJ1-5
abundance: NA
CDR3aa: CASSLGGVGQPQHF
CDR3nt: TGTGCCAGCAGCTTGGGGGGGGTTGGTCAGCCCCAGCATTTT

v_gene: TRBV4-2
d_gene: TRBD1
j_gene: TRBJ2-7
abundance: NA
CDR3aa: CASSQSGTGTYEQYF
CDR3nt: TGTGCCAGCAGCCAGTCGGGGACAGGTACCTACGAGCAGTACTTC

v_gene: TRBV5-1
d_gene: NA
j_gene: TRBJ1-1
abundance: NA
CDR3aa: CASSFSRLTRVTEAFF
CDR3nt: TGCGCCAGCAGCTTCTCGCGTCTCACGAGGGTCACTGAAGCTTTCTTT

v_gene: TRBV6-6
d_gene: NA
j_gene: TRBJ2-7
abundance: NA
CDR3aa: CASSYHRGDSPYEQYF
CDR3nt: TGTGCCAGCAGTTACCATAGGGGGGACAGCCCCTACGAGCAGTACTTC

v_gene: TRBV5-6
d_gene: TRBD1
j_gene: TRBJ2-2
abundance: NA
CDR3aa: CASSLGDRATGELFF
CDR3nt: TGTGCCAGCAGCTTGGGGGACAGGGCTACCGGGGAGCTGTTTTTT

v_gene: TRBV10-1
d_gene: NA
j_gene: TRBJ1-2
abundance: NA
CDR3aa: CASSERGPRGYTF
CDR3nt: TGCGCCAGCAGTGAGCGGGGGCCGAGAGGCTACACCTTC